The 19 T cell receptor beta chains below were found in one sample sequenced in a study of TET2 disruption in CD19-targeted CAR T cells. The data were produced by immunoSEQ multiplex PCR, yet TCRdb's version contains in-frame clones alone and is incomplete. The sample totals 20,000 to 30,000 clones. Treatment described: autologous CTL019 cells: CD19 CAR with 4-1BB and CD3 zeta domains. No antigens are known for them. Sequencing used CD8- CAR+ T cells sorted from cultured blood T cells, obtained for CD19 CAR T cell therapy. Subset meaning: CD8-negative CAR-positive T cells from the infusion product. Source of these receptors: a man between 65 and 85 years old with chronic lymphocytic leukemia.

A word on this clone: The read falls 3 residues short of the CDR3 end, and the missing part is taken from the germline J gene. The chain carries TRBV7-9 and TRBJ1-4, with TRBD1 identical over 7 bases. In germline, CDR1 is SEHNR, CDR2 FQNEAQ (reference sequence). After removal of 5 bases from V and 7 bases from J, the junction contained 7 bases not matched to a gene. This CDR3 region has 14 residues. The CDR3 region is CASSLTGLGEKLFF. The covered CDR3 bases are TGTGCCAGCAGCCTGACAGGGTTAGGTGAAAAA.

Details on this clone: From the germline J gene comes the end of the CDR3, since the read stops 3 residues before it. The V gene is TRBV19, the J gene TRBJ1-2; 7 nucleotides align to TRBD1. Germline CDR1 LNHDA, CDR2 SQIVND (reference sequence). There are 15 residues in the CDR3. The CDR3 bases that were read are TGTGCCAGTAGTGAAACAGGGGTCGGCACAGATACC. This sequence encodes CASSETGVGTDT. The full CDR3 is CASSETGVGTDTYTF.

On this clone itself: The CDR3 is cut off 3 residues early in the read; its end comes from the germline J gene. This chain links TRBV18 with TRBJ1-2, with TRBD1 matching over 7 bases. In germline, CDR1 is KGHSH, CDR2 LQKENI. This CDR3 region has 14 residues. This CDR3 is CASSPRGPYNDYTF. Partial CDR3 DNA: TGTGCCAGCTCACCAAGGGGGCCCTACAATGAC. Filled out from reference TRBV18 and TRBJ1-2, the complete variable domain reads NAGVMQNPRHLVRRRGQEARLRCSPMKGHSHVYWYRQLPEEGLKFMVYLQKENIIDESGMPKERFSAEFPKEGPSILRIQQVVRGDSAAYFCASSPRGPYNDYTFGSGTRLTVV.

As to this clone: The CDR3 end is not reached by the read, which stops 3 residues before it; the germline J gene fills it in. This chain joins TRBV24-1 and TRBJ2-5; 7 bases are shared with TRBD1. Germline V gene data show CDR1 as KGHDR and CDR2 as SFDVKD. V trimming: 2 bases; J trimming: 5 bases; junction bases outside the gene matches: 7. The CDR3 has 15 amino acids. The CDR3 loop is CATSDSYRGRETQYF. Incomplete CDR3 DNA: TGTGCCACCAGTGATTCCTACAGGGGAAGGGAGACC.

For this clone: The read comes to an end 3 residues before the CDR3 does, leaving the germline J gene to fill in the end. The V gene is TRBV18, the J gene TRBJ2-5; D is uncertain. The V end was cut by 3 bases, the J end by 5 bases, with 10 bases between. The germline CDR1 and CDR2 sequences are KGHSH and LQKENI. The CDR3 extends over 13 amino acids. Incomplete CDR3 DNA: TGTGCCAGCTCACCTGGTTTTCGGGAGACC. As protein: CASSPGFRET. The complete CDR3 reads CASSPGFRETQYF. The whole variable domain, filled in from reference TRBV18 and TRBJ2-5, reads NAGVMQNPRHLVRRRGQEARLRCSPMKGHSHVYWYRQLPEEGLKFMVYLQKENIIDESGMPKERFSAEFPKEGPSILRIQQVVRGDSAAYFCASSPGFRETQYFGPGTRLLVL.

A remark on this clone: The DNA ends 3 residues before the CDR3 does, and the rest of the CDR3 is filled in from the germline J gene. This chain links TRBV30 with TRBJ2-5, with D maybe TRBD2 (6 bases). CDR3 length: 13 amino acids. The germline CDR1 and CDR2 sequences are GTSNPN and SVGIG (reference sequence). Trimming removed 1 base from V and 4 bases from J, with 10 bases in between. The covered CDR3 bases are TGTGCCTGGAGTGGCGGGGATGGAGAGACC. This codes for CAWSGGDGET. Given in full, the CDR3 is CAWSGGDGETQYF.

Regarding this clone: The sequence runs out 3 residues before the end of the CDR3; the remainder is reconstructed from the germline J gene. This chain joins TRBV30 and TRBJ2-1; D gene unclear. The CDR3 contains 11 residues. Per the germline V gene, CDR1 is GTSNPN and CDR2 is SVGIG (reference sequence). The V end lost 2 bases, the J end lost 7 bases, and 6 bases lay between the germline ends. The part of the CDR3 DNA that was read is TGTGCCTGGAGTTTTAAAAATGAG. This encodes CAWSFKNE. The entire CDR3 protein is CAWSFKNEQFF.

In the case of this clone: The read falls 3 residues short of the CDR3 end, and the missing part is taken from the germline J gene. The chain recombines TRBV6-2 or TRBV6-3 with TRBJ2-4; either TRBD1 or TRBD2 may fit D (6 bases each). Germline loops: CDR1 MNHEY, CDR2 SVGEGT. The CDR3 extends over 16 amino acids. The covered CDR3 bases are TGTGCCAGCAGTCAACAGGGAGGTAGGAGCAATCAGCCT. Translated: CASSQQGGRSNQP. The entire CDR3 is CASSQQGGRSNQPQYF.

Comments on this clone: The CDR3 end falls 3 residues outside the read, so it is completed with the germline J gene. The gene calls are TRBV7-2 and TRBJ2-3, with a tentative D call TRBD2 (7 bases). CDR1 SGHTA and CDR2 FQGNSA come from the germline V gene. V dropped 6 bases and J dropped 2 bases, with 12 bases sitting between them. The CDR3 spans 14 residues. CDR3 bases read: TGTGCCAGCAGAAGGGGGGGGCCCACAGATACG. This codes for CASRRGGPTDT. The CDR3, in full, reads CASRRGGPTDTQYF.

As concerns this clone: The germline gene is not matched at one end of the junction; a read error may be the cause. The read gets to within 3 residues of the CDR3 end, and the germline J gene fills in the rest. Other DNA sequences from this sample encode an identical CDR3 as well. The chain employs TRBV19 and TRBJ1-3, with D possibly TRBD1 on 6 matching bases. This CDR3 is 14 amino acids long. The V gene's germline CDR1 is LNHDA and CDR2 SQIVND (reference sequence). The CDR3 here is CASNTGSSGNTIYF. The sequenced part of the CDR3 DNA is TGTGCCAGTAACACAGGGAGCTCTGGAAACACT.

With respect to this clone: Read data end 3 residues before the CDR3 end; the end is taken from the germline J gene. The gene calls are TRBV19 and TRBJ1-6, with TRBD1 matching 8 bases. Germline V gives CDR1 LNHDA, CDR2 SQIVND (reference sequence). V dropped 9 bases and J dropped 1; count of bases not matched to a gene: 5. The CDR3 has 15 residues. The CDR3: CASRQGNSYNSPLHF. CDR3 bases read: TGTGCCAGCCGACAGGGGAATTCCTATAATTCACCC.

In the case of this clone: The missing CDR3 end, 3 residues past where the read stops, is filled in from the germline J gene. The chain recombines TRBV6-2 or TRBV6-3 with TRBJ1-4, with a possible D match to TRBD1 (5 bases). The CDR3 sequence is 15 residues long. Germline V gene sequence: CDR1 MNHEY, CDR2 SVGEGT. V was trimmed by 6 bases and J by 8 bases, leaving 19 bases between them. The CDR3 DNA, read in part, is TGTGCCAGCAGCCTCTTTCCAGGGCAAGGGGAAAAA. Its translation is CASSLFPGQGEK. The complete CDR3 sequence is CASSLFPGQGEKLFF.

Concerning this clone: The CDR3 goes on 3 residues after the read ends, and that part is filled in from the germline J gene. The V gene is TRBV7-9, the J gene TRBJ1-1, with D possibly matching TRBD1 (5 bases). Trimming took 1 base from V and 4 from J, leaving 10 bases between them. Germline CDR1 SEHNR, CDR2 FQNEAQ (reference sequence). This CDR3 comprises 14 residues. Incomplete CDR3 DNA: TGTGCCAGCAGCTTAGGGGGCTGGGGCACTGAA. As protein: CASSLGGWGTE. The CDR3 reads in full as CASSLGGWGTEAFF.

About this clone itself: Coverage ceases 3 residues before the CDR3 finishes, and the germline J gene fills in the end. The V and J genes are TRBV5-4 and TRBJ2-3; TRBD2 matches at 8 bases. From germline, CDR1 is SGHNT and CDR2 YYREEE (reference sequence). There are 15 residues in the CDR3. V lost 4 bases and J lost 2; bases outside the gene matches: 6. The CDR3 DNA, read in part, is TGTGCCAGCAGCGGTAGCGGGGCCTACACAGATACG. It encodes CASSGSGAYTDT. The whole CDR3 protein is CASSGSGAYTDTQYF.

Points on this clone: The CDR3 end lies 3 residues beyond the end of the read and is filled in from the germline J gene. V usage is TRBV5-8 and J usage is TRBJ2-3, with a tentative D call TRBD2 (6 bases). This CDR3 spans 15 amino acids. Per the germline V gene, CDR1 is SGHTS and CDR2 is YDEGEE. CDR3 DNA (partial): TGTGCCAGCAGCGCGGGACTCGGTGGAGCTCAGACG. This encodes CASSAGLGGAQT. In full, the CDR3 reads CASSAGLGGAQTQYF.

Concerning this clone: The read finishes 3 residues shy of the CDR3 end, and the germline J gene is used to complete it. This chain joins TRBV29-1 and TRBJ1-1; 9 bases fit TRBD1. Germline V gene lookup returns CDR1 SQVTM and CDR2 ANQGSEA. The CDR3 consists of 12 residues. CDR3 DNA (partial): TGCAGCGGTGGACAGGGGAATCGGGAA. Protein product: CSGGQGNRE. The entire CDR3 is CSGGQGNREAFF.

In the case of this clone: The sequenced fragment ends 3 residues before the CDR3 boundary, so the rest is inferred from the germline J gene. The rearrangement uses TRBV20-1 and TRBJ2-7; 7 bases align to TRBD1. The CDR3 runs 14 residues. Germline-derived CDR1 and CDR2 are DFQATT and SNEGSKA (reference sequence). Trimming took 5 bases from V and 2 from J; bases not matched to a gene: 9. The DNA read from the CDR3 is TGCAGTGCTGCTCACCGGGACAGAACCTACGAG. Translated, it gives CSAAHRDRTYE. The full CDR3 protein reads CSAAHRDRTYEQYF.

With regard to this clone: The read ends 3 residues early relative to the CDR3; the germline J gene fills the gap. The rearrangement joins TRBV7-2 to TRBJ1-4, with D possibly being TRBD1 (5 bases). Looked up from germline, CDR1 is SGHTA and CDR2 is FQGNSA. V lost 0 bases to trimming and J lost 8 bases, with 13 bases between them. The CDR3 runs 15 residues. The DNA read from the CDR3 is TGTGCCAGCAGCTTAGCGGGGCAGCCCGGGGAAAAA. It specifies CASSLAGQPGEK. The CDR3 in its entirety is CASSLAGQPGEKLFF.

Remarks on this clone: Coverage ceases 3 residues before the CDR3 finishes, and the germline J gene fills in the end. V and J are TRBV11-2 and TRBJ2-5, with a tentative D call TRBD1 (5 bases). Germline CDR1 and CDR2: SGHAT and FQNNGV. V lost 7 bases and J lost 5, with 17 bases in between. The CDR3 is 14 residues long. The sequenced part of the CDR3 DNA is TGTGCCAGCAAAGAAGGGGCGCATTTGGAGACC. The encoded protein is CASKEGAHLET. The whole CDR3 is CASKEGAHLETQYF.